The clone carrying this T cell receptor (beta chain) appeared a single time. Its target is unknown. Trimming took 2 bases from V and 0 from J, leaving 14 bases between them. The CDR3 has 16 residues. In germline, CDR1 is SGDLS, CDR2 YYNGEE. No infections or other immune events were documented during collection. These data come from a study of identifying expanded T cells in peripheral blood. Study-level findings and limits: Roughly 1.2 clones differed between technical replicates, versus around 16 and 19 over time.

Here immunoSEQ multiplex PCR was the method, and the copy in TCRdb shows in-frame clones only, minus some. There are roughly 78,000 clones in the sample; under 90% occur only once, and around 3% lies in the top ten. Material for sequencing was blood. The sequence was collected from a person between 18 and 75 years old in good health. The rearrangement links TRBV9 to TRBJ1-1, with D tentatively TRBD1 (5 bases). The CDR3 region is CASSVAGEGMNTEAFF. The CDR3, as DNA: TGTGCCAGCAGCGTGGCGGGGGAGGGAATGAACACTGAAGCTTTCTTT.